Below are 2 T cell receptor beta chains sequenced from a single sample in a study of a mutant IDH1 vaccine in newly diagnosed glioma. Time point in this sample: baseline, week 1 (first vaccination visit). Treatment described: pre-vaccination baseline after standard-of-care therapy. The assay was immunoSEQ multiplex PCR, and TCRdb's table has in-frame clones only and misses some. The sample contains 30,000 or so clones, roughly nine tenths of which appear only once. Sequenced here: PBMCs, sampled from a glioma patient treated with radiotherapy, temozolomide or both. These receptors were taken from a woman between 40 and 55 years old with glioma.

Details on this clone: Other DNA sequences of this sample code for an identical CDR3. V gene TRBV6-5 combines with J gene TRBJ2-5; possible D gene TRBD1, 6 bases. The CDR3 is 13 residues long. CDR1 is MNHEY, CDR2 SVGAGI, per germline. The ends were cut back, 6 bases at V and 3 bases at J, with 11 bases in the middle. The DNA for the CDR3 is TGTGCCAGCAGACGCACAGGGAAAGAGACCCAGTACTTC. This codes for CASRRTGKETQYF.

The V call is TRBV6-5, the J call TRBJ1-2; D perhaps matches TRBD1 (6 bases). This CDR3 contains 15 residues. V was clipped by 6 bases and J by 4 bases, with 18 bases between them. In germline, CDR1 is MNHEY, CDR2 SVGAGI. The CDR3 here is CASRKNKDSLYGYTF. In nucleotides, the CDR3 is TGTGCCAGCAGAAAAAATAAGGACAGCCTCTATGGCTACACCTTC.